This T cell receptor beta chain came from a study of blood T cells in healthy people across ages. As regards this clonotype: Its antigen remains unidentified.

Researchers isolated at least 6.5 million PBMCs per sample. Total RNA amounts of at least 6 micrograms were extracted per sample. The CDR3 runs 15 residues. Per the germline V gene, CDR1 is DFQATT and CDR2 is SNEGSKA (reference sequence). General study points: A roughly linear age-dependent decrease characterized TCR beta diversity per million T cells.

The second PCR ran roughly 7 to 12 cycles with a sample-barcoded 5' primer and J-beta primers. Each cDNA molecule, via a template-switch adaptor with 12 random nucleotides, was tagged. TCRdb independently ran MiXCR on the 5' RACE reads; one entry per CDR3 protein. The sample has 1.6 million or so distinct CDR3 sequences, 30% to 40% seen once. The TCR comes from a woman aged 25-40 years in good health. The sequenced sample was blood. This chain uses TRBV20-1 with TRBJ2-7; possibly TRBD2 for D (6 bases). The J call is uncertain, as TRBJ2-5 better fits the DNA end. The CDR3 bases are TGCAGTGCTCTGAAGACCGGGACTTCCTTTGAGACCCAGTACTTC. Amino acid sequence: CSALKTGTSFETQYF.